This TCR beta chain is drawn from a study of blood T cells in healthy people across ages. PCR was performed a second time for about 7 to 12 cycles using a sample-barcoded 5' primer and a J-beta primer mix. TCRdb analysed the 5' RACE reads with MiXCR anew, one entry per CDR3 protein. Altogether 600,000 or so distinct CDR3 sequences are present, about 30% being singletons, with the ten largest covering 15% to 19%. As for this clonotype: Its cognate antigen is unknown.

The germline V gene has CDR1 SEHNR and CDR2 FQNEAQ (reference sequence). The ends were cut back, 8 bases at V and 3 bases at J, with 13 bases in the middle. CDR3 length: 13 amino acids. Notes on the study in general: Greater diversity and more naive CD4+ cells were seen in long-lived donors than in aged donors.

Per individual sample, total RNA of at least 6 micrograms was extracted. V usage is TRBV7-9 and J usage is TRBJ1-2; TRBD1 is a possible D gene (5 bases). Sequencing was done on a sample of blood. The sequence came from an elderly woman in good health. CDR3 DNA: TGTGCCAGCCGATTGGACACCGACTATGGCTACACCTTC. Protein product: CASRLDTDYGYTF. Complete variable domain (other parts from reference TRBV7-9 and TRBJ1-2): DTGVSQNPRHKITKRGQNVTFRCDPISEHNRLYWYRQTLGQGPEFLTYFQNEAQLEKSRLLSDRFSAERPKGSFSTLEIQRTEQGDSAMYLCASRLDTDYGYTFGSGTRLTVV.